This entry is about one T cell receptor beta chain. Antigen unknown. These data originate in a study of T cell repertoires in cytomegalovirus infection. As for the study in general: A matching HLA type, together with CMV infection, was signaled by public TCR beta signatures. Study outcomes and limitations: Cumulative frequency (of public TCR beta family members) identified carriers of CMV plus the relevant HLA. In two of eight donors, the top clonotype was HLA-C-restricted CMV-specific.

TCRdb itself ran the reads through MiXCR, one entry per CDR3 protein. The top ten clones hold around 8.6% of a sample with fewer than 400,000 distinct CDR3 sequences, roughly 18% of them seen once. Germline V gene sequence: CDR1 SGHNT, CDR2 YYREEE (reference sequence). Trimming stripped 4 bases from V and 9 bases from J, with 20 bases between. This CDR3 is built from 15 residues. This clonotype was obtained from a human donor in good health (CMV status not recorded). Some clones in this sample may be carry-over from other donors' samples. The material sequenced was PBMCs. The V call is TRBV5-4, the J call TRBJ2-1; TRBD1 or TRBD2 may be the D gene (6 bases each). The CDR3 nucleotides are TGTGCCAGCAGCCTAACAAGCACAGGGAGGATTGAGCAGTTCTTC. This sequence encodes CASSLTSTGRIEQFF.